This T cell receptor (beta chain) came from a study of immune cell composition in non-small cell lung cancer. Assay used: immunoSEQ multiplex PCR; TCRdb lists only in-frame clones, some missing. The profile shows more than 15,000 clones, 77% of them singletons. Normal lung was sampled as far from the tumour as possible, at least 3 cm. These sequences were also reported in another study, on CD4 T cells in lung cancer. That work contributes: Neoantigen-specific CD4+ T-cell clones and TCRs were isolated from blood. Aged 60 to 69, patients had adenocarcinoma or squamous cell carcinoma. Before blood donation, patients had received platinum chemotherapy among other treatments. Some responses in blood might come from in vitro naive priming, not memory.

Specimen: non-adjacent lung tissue. The sequence derives from a human donor with non-small cell lung cancer.

As DNA, the CDR3 is TGTGCCAGCAGTTTCGAGTATGCCACGGCCAAAAACATTCAGTACTTC. The encoded protein is CASSFEYATAKNIQYF. V and J are TRBV27 and TRBJ2-4; D not resolved. The CDR3 spans 16 residues. With 3 bases removed from V and 1 base from J, the gap between germline ends came to 13 bases. Germline CDR1 is MNHEY and CDR2 is SMNVEV (reference sequence).